Listed below are T cell receptor beta chains from one sample, sequenced in a study of T cell changes during pregnancy in multiple sclerosis. Method: immunoSEQ multiplex PCR; TCRdb's copy keeps in-frame clones and lacks some. The sample includes some 120,000 clones, around 90% of them seen just once. The specimen was peripheral blood, collected in the third trimester of pregnancy. All receptors derive from a female donor with multiple sclerosis, enrolled in a pregnancy study. CDR3s include the opening cysteine and the closing phenylalanine or tryptophan. D genes are given only for firm matches. Not all rows give a size; the values are once, few, many and, for expanded clones, a class.

TRBJ2-1,TRBV19,.,.,TGTGCCAGTACCCGCGGCGGGAAGAATGAGCAGTTCTTC,CASTRGGKNEQFF
TRBJ2-1,TRBV5-6,.,TRBD2,TGTGCCAGCAGCTTCTCACTAGCGGGGGGTTTCAGTGAGCAGTTCTTC,CASSFSLAGGFSEQFF
TRBJ2-3,TRBV7-9,.,.,TGTGCCAGCAGCTTACTTCCGGGAGTGTCAGATACGCAGTATTTT,CASSLLPGVSDTQYF
TRBJ2-1,TRBV18,.,.,TGTGCCAGCTCCCCGGGGAATGAGCAGTTCTTC,CASSPGNEQFF
TRBJ1-5,TRBV20-1,.,.,TGCAGTGCTAGTATCGGTCAGCCCCAGCATTTT,CSASIGQPQHF
TRBJ2-1,TRBV7-9,.,.,TGTGCCAGCAGCTCGTACAGCAATGAGCAGTTCTTC,CASSSYSNEQFF
TRBJ2-2,TRBV2,.,.,TGTGCCAGCAGTGTAGCGGTAGCGGTCGGGGAGCTGTTTTTT,CASSVAVAVGELFF
TRBJ1-2,TRBV5-1,.,TRBD1,TGCGCCAGCAGCTCCAGTACGACAGGGACCTATGGCTACACCTTC,CASSSSTTGTYGYTF
TRBJ1-1,TRBV5-4,.,.,TGTGCCAGCAGCTTGCAGGGGACTGAAGCTTTCTTT,CASSLQGTEAFF
TRBJ1-4,TRBV5-4,once,.,TGTGCCAGCAGCCAACAGGGCTGGGCTAATGAAAAACTGTTTTTT,CASSQQGWANEKLFF
TRBJ2-7,TRBV11-2,.,TRBD2,TGTGCCAGCAGCTTAGGGTCTAGCGGGGCCTACGAGCAGTACTTC,CASSLGSSGAYEQYF
TRBJ1-2,TRBV30,.,.,TGTGCCTGGTCCATAACTATGTATGGCTACACCTTC,CAWSITMYGYTF
TRBJ1-4,TRBV19,.,TRBD1,TGTGCCAGTAGTTTCGGCAGGGGGACAAAACTGTTTTTT,CASSFGRGTKLFF
TRBJ1-4,TRBV5-1,.,.,TGCGCCAGCAGCTCTAGGGGTAGAAATGAAAAACTGTTTTTT,CASSSRGRNEKLFF
TRBJ1-5,TRBV18,.,.,TGTGCCAGCTCACCCCCCGGGGATAACAGCAATCAGCCCCAGCATTTT,CASSPPGDNSNQPQHF
TRBJ1-4,TRBV5-1,once,TRBD1,TGCGCCAGCAGCTTAAACAGGGGTAGGAATGAAAAACTGTTTTTT,CASSLNRGRNEKLFF
TRBJ2-1,TRBV30,.,TRBD2,TGCGCCTCCGCTAGCGGGAGCAGGAATCGCTACAATGAGCAGTTCTTC,CASASGSRNRYNEQFF
TRBJ2-7,TRBV28,once,TRBD1,TGTGCCAGCAGTTTATATGGGACAGGGGGCAACGAGCAGTACTTC,CASSLYGTGGNEQYF
TRBJ2-3,TRBV5-4,.,.,TGTGCCAGCAGGCCGCGGGGTAAGGATACGCAGTATTTT,CASRPRGKDTQYF
TRBJ1-4,TRBV19,.,TRBD1,TGTGCCAGTAGCCCCTGGACAGGAAGGAATGAAAAACTGTTTTTT,CASSPWTGRNEKLFF
TRBJ1-1,TRBV11-2,.,.,TGTGCCAGCAGCTTAGGGGGGCACGTGAACACTGAAGCTTTCTTT,CASSLGGHVNTEAFF
TRBJ2-3,TRBV27,.,.,TGTGCCAGCAGACCTACAGGGGAGGTGCGCACAGATACGCAGTATTTT,CASRPTGEVRTDTQYF
TRBJ2-3,TRBV9,.,TRBD2,TGTGCCAGCAGCGTAGGTAATAGCGGGGGTCGACCCCTTAGCACAGATACGCAGTATTTT,CASSVGNSGGRPLSTDTQYF
TRBJ1-3,TRBV2,.,TRBD1,TGTGCCAGCAGTGGGGACAGGGGGGCCTCTGGAAACACCATATATTTT,CASSGDRGASGNTIYF
TRBJ1-5,TRBV5-6,.,.,TGTGCCAGCAGCTTGACAGGGACGAGTCAGCCCCAGCATTTT,CASSLTGTSQPQHF
TRBJ1-1,TRBV9,.,.,TGTGCCAGCAGCGTAGGACCCCGGGGTCTCGCCACTGAAGCTTTCTTT,CASSVGPRGLATEAFF
TRBJ2-7,TRBV6-5,.,TRBD1,TGTGCCAGCAGGCTCACAGGGGGCGTCGAGCAGTACTTC,CASRLTGGVEQYF
TRBJ2-7,TRBV18,.,.,TGTGCCAGCTCCCAGGCCAGGGCAAACGAGCAGTACTTC,CASSQARANEQYF
TRBJ1-5,TRBV9,.,.,TGTGCCAGCAGCCCCTTCGGGGGAGGCCAGCCCCAGCATTTT,CASSPFGGGQPQHF
TRBJ2-2,TRBV5-8,.,TRBD2,TGTGCCAGCAGCCATTGGGGAGGGTACGAGAACACCGGGGAGCTGTTTTTT,CASSHWGGYENTGELFF
TRBJ2-3,TRBV6-5,.,TRBD1,TGTGCCAGCAGTCGAGGGACAGGCACAGATACGCAGTATTTT,CASSRGTGTDTQYF
TRBJ2-5,TRBV28,.,.,TGTGCCAGCAGTGCCGGGGGTAGGAAAGAGACCCAGTACTTC,CASSAGGRKETQYF
TRBJ1-2,TRBV7-2,.,.,TGTGCCAGCAGCTTAGCGAGCGGGAGAGGGTTGAGAAACTATGGCTACACCTTC,CASSLASGRGLRNYGYTF
TRBJ1-3,TRBV19,once,.,TGTGCCAGTAGTCCAGGGAGGCGATTTGGGAACACCATATATTTT,CASSPGRRFGNTIYF
TRBJ1-1,TRBV5-1,.,.,TGCGCCAGCAGCTCGACCCAAACAGGGAGCGCTGAAGCTTTCTTT,CASSSTQTGSAEAFF
TRBJ2-1,TRBV9,.,.,TGTGCCAGCAGCGAGACAGCGAGCTCCTACAATGAGCAGTTCTTC,CASSETASSYNEQFF
TRBJ2-3,TRBV30,.,.,TGTGCCTGGAGTGTTTTGCGGACAGACACAGATACGCAGTATTTT,CAWSVLRTDTDTQYF
TRBJ2-3,TRBV6-6,.,.,TGTGCCAGCAGGGGTTTTGGGCCAGCTGGTACGCAGTATTTT,CASRGFGPAGTQYF
TRBJ2-5,TRBV5-1,.,TRBD1,TGCGCCAGTGGGACAGAAAACGGGGAGACCCAGTACTTC,CASGTENGETQYF
TRBJ2-7,TRBV7-6,.,.,TGTGCCAGCAGCTTAGAGGGGACGGGGGCCTACGAGCAGTACTTC,CASSLEGTGAYEQYF
TRBJ1-1,TRBV7-2,.,.,TGTGCCAGCAGCTTACGATCGGGGAACACTGAAGCTTTCTTT,CASSLRSGNTEAFF
TRBJ2-3,TRBV5-1,.,TRBD2,TGCGCCAGCCACTGGCGGGGGGGTACAGATACGCAGTATTTT,CASHWRGGTDTQYF
TRBJ2-7,TRBV4-2,once,TRBD1,TGTGCCAGCAGCCAGGTGGGGGGACAGGGATTCTACGAGCAGTACTTC,CASSQVGGQGFYEQYF
TRBJ2-1,TRBV27,.,TRBD1,TGTGCCAGCAGACCTACAGGGGGGAATGAGCAGTTCTTC,CASRPTGGNEQFF
TRBJ2-6,TRBV19,.,TRBD1,TGTGCCAGTTTAGGGCCAGGGGGCTCTGGGGCCAACGTCCTGACTTTC,CASLGPGGSGANVLTF
TRBJ2-5,TRBV21-1,.,.,TGTGCCAGCAGTTACAGGTCACAAGAGACCCAGTACTTC,CASSYRSQETQYF
TRBJ1-6,TRBV6-1,once,TRBD1,TGTGCCAGCAGGGCAGGGGGCGAGTCCTCACCCCTCCACTTT,CASRAGGESSPLHF
TRBJ1-6,TRBV30,.,TRBD1,TGTGCCTGGATTGGGGGGCAGGGGGGATCACCCCTCCACTTT,CAWIGGQGGSPLHF
TRBJ2-1,TRBV27,.,TRBD1,TGTGCCAGCAGTTTATCCGGACAGGGCAGACACAATGAGCAGTTCTTC,CASSLSGQGRHNEQFF
TRBJ2-2,TRBV7-8,.,.,TGTGCCAGCAACGGGGGGAACACCGGGGAGCTGTTTTTT,CASNGGNTGELFF
TRBJ2-7,TRBV7-2,.,TRBD2,TGTGCCAGCAGCCCAGTGGAGGGAGGGGCTTCCGAGCAGTACTTC,CASSPVEGGASEQYF
TRBJ2-2,TRBV10-3,.,TRBD1,TGTGCCATCAGTAAAGGGACAGGGAGGACCGGGGAGCTGTTTTTT,CAISKGTGRTGELFF
TRBJ1-6,TRBV19,.,TRBD1,TGTGCCAGTAGTATAGTGGGACAGAGGGATTCACCCCTCCACTTT,CASSIVGQRDSPLHF
TRBJ1-3,TRBV29-1,.,TRBD1,TGCAGCGGATCAGGGGGCGGCGGAAACACCATATATTTT,CSGSGGGGNTIYF
TRBJ2-7,TRBV5-1,.,.,TGCGCCAGCAGCTTGGACGGACAGAGCTACGAGCAGTACTTC,CASSLDGQSYEQYF
TRBJ1-1,TRBV6-6,few,TRBD1,TGTGCCAGCAGTATAGACAGGGCCGAAGCTTTCTTT,CASSIDRAEAFF
TRBJ2-5,TRBV5-1,once,TRBD1,TGCGCCAGCAGCGTGGACAGGCAAGAGACCCAGTACTTC,CASSVDRQETQYF